This T cell receptor (beta chain) appears in the sequencing data of a study of T cells in Graves' hyperthyroidism and ophthalmopathy (dated by TCRdb to the late 2010s). Study-level background: TCR V-J signatures able to tell the groups apart were searched for in a discovery cohort of 90 to 100 patients, of whom around 43 had Graves' ophthalmopathy and 57 had stable Graves' hyperthyroidism. Prospective prediction of ophthalmopathy was tested in an independent validation cohort consisting of 18 to 20 hyperthyroidism patients and around 17 patients who later progressed to ophthalmopathy. The 100 discovery patients were divided at random into training and test sets in a 7:3 ratio. In addition, the study compared T-cell repertoires in thyroid tissue and in blood from about six Graves' hyperthyroidism patients. After blood sampling, hyperthyroidism patients were treated with methimazole at a starting dose of 30 mg daily, and ophthalmopathy patients were treated with high-dose intravenous methylprednisolone. The paper describes TCR Vbeta CDR3 sequencing of 140 or so peripheral blood samples, made up of around 41 ophthalmopathy patients, 70 to 80 hyperthyroidism patients and some 17 progressor patients. General findings and caveats noted by the study authors: Ophthalmopathy was separated from stable hyperthyroidism by a 13 V-J signature model, with approximately 86% sensitivity and just over 81% specificity obtained in cross-validation and 80%/75% obtained in testing. Most expanded thyroid clonotypes (frequency above 0.001) were also found in blood, which suggests that blood repertoires may mirror thyroid immune responses. No statistical method was used to set the sample size in advance, and investigators knew the group allocation. In validation, the model predicted progression to ophthalmopathy a median of approximately 6.6 months before onset, with 70% to 71% sensitivity and roughly 73% specificity.

The CDR3 has 13 amino acids, counting the end cysteine and phenylalanine. CDR3 DNA only is kept here, 39 bases in frame from base 1. Per the germline V gene (reference sequence), SEHNR is the CDR1 and FQNEAQ is the CDR2. Of note for this clonotype: Its target antigen remains unknown. Compared with germline, one end of the junction differs, possibly owing to a read error.

The TCR beta CDR3 regions were amplified from the RNA transcripts. A first-round RT-PCR of the TCR CDR3 used the HTBI primer set with the Qiagen OneStep RT-PCR kit. The libraries were constructed in a second round of multiplex PCR and then size-selected and purified. Libraries were sequenced paired-end with 100 bp reads on an Illumina HiSeq2000. Concerning the study's data processing: SOAPnuke was used to process the raw data, removing reads that contained adapters or uncalled bases, had a mean Phred below 15, or lacked an exact match to the constant primer or identifier. High-quality paired reads were merged using COPE v1.2.5, and each unique nucleotide sequence was defined as a clonotype. Clonotypes were aligned to IMGT TRBV, TRBD and TRBJ reference segments using MiTCR v1.1. Only V-J combinations with frequency above 0.0001, covering about 99% of repertoires, were analysed. A TCS score was defined as the ratio between F50 (clonal expansion) and ExV (chaos), using BLOSUM62-based TCRdist between CDR3 peptides within each V-J. Welch's t-statistics and random forest reduced roughly 500 V-J features to roughly 13, which were used in a naive Bayes classifier (R e1071). The raw public data were reprocessed by TCRdb itself: fastp quality trimming at Q25, MiXCR clonotype calling, in-frame beta chains only. All rows with the same CDR3 protein become a single entry with the most common DNA and genes. The V and J calls were determined by TCRdb, not by the authors. A total of 600,000 or so distinct CDR3 sequences appear in this sample, roughly 50% of them only once. About 8.2% of the sample goes to the ten largest clones.

Stable Graves' hyperthyroidism was defined as no progression to ophthalmopathy during 18 months of follow-up. The hyperthyroidism patients were between 18 and 65 years old and newly diagnosed, with a disease duration of less than 2 months. Exclusion was applied to patients with uncontrolled infections, other autoimmune diseases, pregnancy or lactation. Diagnoses were established on the basis of clinical symptoms, serum thyroxine and TRAb, thyroid ultrasound, and orbital computed tomography. Total RNA was extracted using Trizol reagent, and RNA quality was assessed on an Agilent 2100 Bioanalyzer. The V and J segments used are TRBV7-9 and TRBJ1-1, with no D gene named confidently. The sequencing sample was made of peripheral blood or thyroid tissue (not recorded which). The sequence was collected from a woman younger than 35 with Graves' hyperthyroidism. Donor details come from another sample of the same person, matched by shared clones. For the CDR3, the sequence is CASTRTDNTEALF. The nucleotides are TGTGCCAGCACGAGGACGGATAACACTGAAGCTCTCTTT. With the portions outside the CDR3 filled from the reference TRBV7-9 and TRBJ1-1 genes, the complete variable region becomes DTGVSQNPRHKITKRGQNVTFRCDPISEHNRLYWYRQTLGQGPEFLTYFQNEAQLEKSRLLSDRFSAERPKGSFSTLEIQRTEQGDSAMYLCASTRTDNTEALFGQGTRLTVV.